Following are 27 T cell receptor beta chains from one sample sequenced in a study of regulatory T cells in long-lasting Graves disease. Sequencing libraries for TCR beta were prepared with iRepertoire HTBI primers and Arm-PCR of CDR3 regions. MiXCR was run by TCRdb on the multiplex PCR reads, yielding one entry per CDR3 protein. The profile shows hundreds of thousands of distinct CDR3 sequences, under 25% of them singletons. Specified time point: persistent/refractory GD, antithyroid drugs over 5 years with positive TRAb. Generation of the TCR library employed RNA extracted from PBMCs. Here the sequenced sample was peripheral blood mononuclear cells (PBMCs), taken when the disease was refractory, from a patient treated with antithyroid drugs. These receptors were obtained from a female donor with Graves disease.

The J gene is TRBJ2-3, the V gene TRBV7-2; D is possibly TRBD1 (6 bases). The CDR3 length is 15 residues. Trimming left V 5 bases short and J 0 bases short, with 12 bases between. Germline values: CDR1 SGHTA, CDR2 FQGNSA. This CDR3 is CASSPGHLSTDTQYF. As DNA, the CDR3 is TGTGCCAGCAGCCCGGGACACCTTAGCACAGATACGCAGTATTTT.

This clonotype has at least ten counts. CDR3 sequence reads: CASSEAGWGSGNQPQHF. The CDR3 nucleotides read TGTGCCAGCAGTGAAGCGGGGTGGGGGTCCGGCAATCAGCCCCAGCATTTT. The chain employs TRBV6-1 and TRBJ1-5; the D gene is possibly TRBD1 (5 bases). In germline, CDR1 is MNHNS, CDR2 SASEGT. The CDR3 has 17 amino acids. V was trimmed by 0 bases and J by 2 bases, leaving 14 bases between them.

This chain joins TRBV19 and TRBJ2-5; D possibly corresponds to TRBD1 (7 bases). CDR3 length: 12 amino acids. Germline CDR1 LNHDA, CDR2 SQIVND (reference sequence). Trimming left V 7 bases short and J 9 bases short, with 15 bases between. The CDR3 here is CASNSRGEAQYF. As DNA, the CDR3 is TGTGCCAGTAACAGCAGGGGGGAAGCCCAGTACTTC.

CDR3 sequence: CASSLSGKQGLNSPLHF. The CDR3 DNA is TGTGCCAGCAGTTTATCGGGCAAACAGGGTCTTAATTCACCCCTCCACTTT. The chain combines TRBV12-3 or TRBV12-4 with TRBJ1-6; maybe TRBD1 (6 bases). The length of the CDR3 is 17 residues. Trimming stripped 2 bases from V and 6 bases from J, with 17 bases between.

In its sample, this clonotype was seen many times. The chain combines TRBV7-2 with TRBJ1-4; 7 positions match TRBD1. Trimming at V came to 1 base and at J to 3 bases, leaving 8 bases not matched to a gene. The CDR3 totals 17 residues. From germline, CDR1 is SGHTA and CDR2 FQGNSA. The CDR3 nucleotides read TGTGCCAGCAGCTTAGACGGCAGGGGGTTTTCTAATGAAAAACTGTTTTTT. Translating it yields CASSLDGRGFSNEKLFF. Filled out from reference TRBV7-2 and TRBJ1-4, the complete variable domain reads GAGVSQSPSNKVTEKGKDVELRCDPISGHTALYWYRQSLGQGLEFLIYFQGNSAPDKSGLPSDRFSAERTGGSVSTLTIQRTQQEDSAVYLCASSLDGRGFSNEKLFFGSGTQLSVL.

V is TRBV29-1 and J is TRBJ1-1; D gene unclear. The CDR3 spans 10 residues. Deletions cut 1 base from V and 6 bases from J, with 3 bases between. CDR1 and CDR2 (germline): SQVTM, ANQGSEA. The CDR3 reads CSVEAPEAFF. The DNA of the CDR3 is TGCAGCGTTGAAGCCCCTGAAGCTTTCTTT.

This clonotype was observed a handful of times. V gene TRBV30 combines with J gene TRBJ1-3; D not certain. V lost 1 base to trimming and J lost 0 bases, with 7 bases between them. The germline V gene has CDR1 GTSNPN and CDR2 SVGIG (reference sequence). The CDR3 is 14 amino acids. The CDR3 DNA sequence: TGTGCCTGGAGTGGGGCAGTCTCTGGAAACACCATATATTTT. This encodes CAWSGAVSGNTIYF.

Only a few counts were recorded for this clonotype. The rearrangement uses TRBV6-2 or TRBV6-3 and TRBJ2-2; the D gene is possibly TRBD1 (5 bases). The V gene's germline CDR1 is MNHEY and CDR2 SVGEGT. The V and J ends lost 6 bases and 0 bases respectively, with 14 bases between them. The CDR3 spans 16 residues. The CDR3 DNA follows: TGTGCCAGCAGCCCTAAGGACACTCCGAACACCGGGGAGCTGTTTTTT. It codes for CASSPKDTPNTGELFF.

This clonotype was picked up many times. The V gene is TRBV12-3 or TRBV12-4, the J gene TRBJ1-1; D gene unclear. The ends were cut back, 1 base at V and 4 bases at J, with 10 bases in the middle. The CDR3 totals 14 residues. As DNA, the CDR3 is TGTGCCAGCAGTTTAGTTCGGGGTGCCACTGAAGCTTTCTTT. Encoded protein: CASSLVRGATEAFF.

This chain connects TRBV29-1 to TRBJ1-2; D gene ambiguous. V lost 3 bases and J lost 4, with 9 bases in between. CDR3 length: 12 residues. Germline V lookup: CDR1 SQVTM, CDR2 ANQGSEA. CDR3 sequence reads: CSVEPSSYGYTF. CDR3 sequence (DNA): TGCAGCGTTGAGCCATCCTCCTATGGCTACACCTTC.

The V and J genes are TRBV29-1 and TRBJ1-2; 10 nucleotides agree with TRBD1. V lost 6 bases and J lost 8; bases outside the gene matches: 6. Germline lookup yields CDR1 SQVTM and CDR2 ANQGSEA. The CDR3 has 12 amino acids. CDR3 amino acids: CSVRDRGGGYTF. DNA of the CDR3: TGCAGCGTCCGGGACAGGGGTGGCGGCTACACCTTC.

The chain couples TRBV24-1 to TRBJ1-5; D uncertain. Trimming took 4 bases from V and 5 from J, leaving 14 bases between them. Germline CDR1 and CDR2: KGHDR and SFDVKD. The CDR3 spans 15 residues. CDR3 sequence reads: CATSDTPEFYQPQHF. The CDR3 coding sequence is TGTGCCACCAGTGACACCCCCGAGTTTTATCAGCCCCAGCATTTT.

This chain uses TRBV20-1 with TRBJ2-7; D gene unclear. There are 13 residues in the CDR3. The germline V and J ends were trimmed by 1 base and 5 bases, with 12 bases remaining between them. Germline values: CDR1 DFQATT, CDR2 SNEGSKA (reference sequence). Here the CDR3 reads CSARAELLDEQYF. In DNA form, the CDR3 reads TGCAGTGCTAGAGCGGAGCTCCTGGACGAGCAGTACTTC.

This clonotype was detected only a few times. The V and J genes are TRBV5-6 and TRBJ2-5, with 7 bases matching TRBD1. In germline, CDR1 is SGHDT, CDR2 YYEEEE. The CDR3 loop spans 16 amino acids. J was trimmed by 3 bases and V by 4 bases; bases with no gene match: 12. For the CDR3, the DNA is TGTGCCAGCAGCCTACCTTCGGGACAGCGGAAAGAGACCCAGTACTTC. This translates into CASSLPSGQRKETQYF.

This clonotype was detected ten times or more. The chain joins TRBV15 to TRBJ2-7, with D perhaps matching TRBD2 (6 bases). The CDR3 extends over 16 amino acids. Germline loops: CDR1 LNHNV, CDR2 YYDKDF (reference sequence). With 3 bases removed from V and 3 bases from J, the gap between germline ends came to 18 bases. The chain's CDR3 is CATSREPYGGNYEQYF. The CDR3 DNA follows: TGTGCCACCAGCAGGGAGCCCTACGGCGGGAACTACGAGCAGTACTTC.

CDR3 in DNA: TGCGCCAGCAGCCCCCAACAGGGGGCGTCGGACGAGCAGTACTTC. Amino acid sequence: CASSPQQGASDEQYF. The chain uses TRBV5-1 and TRBJ2-7; 9 bases agree with TRBD1. The CDR3 covers 15 residues. Losses at the gene ends were 4 bases for V and 5 bases for J; bases not matched to a gene: 10. Germline CDR1 and CDR2: SGHRS and YFSETQ.

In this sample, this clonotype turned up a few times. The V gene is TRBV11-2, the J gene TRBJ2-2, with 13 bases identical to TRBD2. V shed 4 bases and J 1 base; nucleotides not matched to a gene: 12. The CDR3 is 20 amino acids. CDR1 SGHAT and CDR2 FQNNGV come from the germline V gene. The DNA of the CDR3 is TGTGCCAGCAGCTCAAGGGAGACTAGCGGGAGGATGGAGAACACCGGGGAGCTGTTTTTT. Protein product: CASSSRETSGRMENTGELFF.

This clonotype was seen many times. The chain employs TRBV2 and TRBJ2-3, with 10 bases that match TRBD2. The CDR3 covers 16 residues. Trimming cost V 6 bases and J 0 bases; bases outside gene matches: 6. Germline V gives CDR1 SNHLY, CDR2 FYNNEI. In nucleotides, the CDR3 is TGTGCCAGCAGCCGGACTAGCGGCCAAAGCACAGATACGCAGTATTTT. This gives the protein CASSRTSGQSTDTQYF.

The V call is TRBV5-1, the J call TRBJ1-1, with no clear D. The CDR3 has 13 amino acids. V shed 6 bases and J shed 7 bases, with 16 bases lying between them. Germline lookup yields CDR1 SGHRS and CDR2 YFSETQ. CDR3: CASTSGLGSEAFF. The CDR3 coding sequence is TGCGCCAGCACCTCGGGGTTAGGGAGTGAAGCTTTCTTT. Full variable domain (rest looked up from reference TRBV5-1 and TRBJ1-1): KAGVTQTPRYLIKTRGQQVTLSCSPISGHRSVSWYQQTPGQGLQFLFEYFSETQRNKGNFPGRFSGRQFSNSRSEMNVSTLELGDSALYLCASTSGLGSEAFFGQGTRLTVV.

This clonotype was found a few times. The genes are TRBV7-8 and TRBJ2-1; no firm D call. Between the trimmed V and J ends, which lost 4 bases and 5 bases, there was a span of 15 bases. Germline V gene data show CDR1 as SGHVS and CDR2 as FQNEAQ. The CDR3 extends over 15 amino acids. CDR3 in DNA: TGTGCCAGCAGCTATAAGGTAGTTTCGCACAATGAGCAGTTCTTC. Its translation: CASSYKVVSHNEQFF.

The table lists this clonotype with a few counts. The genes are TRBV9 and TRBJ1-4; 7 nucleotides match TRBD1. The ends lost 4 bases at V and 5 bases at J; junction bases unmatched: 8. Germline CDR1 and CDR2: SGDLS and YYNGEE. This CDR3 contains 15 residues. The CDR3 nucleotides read TGTGCCAGCAGCCCGCGGGGGGACAGCAATGAAAAACTGTTTTTT. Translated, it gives CASSPRGDSNEKLFF.

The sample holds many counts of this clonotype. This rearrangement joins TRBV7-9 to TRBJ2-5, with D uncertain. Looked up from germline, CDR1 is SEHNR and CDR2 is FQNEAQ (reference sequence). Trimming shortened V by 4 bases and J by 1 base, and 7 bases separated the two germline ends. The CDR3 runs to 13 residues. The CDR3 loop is CASSSPGQETQYF. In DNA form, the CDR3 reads TGTGCCAGCAGCTCCCCTGGCCAAGAGACCCAGTACTTC.

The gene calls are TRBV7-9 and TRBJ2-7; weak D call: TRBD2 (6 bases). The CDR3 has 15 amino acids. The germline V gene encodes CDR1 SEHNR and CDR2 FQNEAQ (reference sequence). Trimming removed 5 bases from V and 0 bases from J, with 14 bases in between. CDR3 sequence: CASSDWDSSSYEQYF. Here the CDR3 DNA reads TGTGCCAGCAGCGATTGGGACTCGAGCTCCTACGAGCAGTACTTC.

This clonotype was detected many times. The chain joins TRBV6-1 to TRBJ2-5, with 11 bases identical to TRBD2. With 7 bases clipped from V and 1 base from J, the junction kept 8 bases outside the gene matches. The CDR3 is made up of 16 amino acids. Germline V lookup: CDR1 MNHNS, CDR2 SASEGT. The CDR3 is CASKHLAGGSQETQYF. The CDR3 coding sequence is TGTGCCAGCAAACACCTAGCGGGAGGATCCCAAGAGACCCAGTACTTC.

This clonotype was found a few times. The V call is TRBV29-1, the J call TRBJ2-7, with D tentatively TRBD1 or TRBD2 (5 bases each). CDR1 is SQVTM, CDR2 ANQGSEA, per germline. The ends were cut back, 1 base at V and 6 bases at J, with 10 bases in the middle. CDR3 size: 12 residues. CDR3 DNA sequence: TGCAGCGTTGAAGCGGGGCCGGGCGAGCAGTACTTC. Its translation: CSVEAGPGEQYF.

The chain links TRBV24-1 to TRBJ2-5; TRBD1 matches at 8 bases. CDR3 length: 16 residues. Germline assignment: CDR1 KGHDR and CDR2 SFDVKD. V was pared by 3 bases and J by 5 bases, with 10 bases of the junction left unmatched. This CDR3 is CATSDAAGTGEETQYF. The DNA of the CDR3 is TGTGCCACCAGTGATGCGGCTGGGACAGGCGAGGAGACCCAGTACTTC.

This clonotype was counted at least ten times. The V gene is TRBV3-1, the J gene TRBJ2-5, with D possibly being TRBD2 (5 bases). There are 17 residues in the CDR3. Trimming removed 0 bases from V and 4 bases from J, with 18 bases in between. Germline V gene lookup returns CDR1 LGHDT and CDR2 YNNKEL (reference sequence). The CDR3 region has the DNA TGTGCCAGCAGCCAAGATCCCCTGACTAATGAGAGAGAGACCCAGTACTTC. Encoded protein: CASSQDPLTNERETQYF.